The TCR beta chain described here comes from a study of CD8 T cells in ankylosing spondylitis. Study-wide points: What appeared characteristic of ankylosing spondylitis blood was a TCR beta motif of eight highly homologous variants. Prior work had noted some motif variants in reactive arthritis blood and synovial fluid. Researchers report that disease-linked clones proved CD8+ and relatively rare in peripheral blood. Significant enrichment of disease-linked clones was reported in matched ankylosing spondylitis synovial fluid.

Trimming took 2 bases from V and 1 from J, leaving 13 bases between them. CDR1 and CDR2 (germline): SEHNR, FQNEAQ (reference sequence). CDR3 length equals 16 residues. Each TCR beta library was made by quantitative 5'-RACE that incorporated molecular barcodes. TCRdb reprocessed the 5' RACE reads with MiXCR, giving one entry per CDR3 protein. The sample lists roughly 440,000 distinct CDR3 sequences, 17% seen once, with over 0.9% in the top ten. A word on this clonotype: Its antigen is undetermined.

Sequencing was performed on blood, either unsorted or a sorted T cell fraction (not recorded which). J is TRBJ2-3 and V is TRBV7-9; D unclear. The TCR originated in a male donor with ankylosing spondylitis. The CDR3: CASSLSPGWGTDTQYF. As DNA, the CDR3 is TGTGCCAGCAGCTTAAGTCCCGGCTGGGGCACAGATACGCAGTATTTT.